A selection of T cell receptor beta chains follows, all from one sample in a study of radiotherapy plus CTLA-4 blockade in lung cancer. Produced via immunoSEQ multiplex PCR; TCRdb's table is partial and in-frame only. The sample yields under 90,000 clones, approximately 79% seen once. This material consisted of peripheral blood, taken from a patient treated with radiotherapy plus ipilimumab. These receptors were collected from a human donor with non-small cell lung cancer that progressed on radiotherapy plus ipilimumab. CDR3s include the opening cysteine and the closing phenylalanine or tryptophan. D genes are given only for firm matches. The size of a clone is reported for some rows only, either as once, few or many, or as a class for expanded clones.

d_call,v_call,j_call,clone_size,cdr3_length,cdr3_aa,cdr3_nt
TRBD1,TRBV5-4,TRBJ2-2,once,15,CASSRTGGMTGELFF,TGTGCCAGCAGCCGGACAGGGGGGATGACCGGGGAGCTGTTTTTT
.,TRBV4-3,TRBJ1-2,.,13,CASSQDLGYGYTF,TGCGCCAGCAGCCAAGATCTAGGGTATGGCTACACCTTC
TRBD1,TRBV2,TRBJ2-7,.,13,CASSVGQDREQYF,TGTGCCAGCAGTGTCGGACAGGACCGCGAGCAGTACTTC
.,TRBV30,TRBJ2-5,.,18,CAWSGPNRQVSPQETQYF,TGTGCCTGGAGTGGACCAAACCGACAGGTATCCCCCCAAGAGACCCAGTACTTC
TRBD1,TRBV10-3,TRBJ1-1,.,13,CAIGTDYNTEAFF,TGTGCCATCGGGACAGATTATAACACTGAAGCTTTCTTT
.,TRBV25-1,TRBJ2-6,once,13,CASSTSGANVLTF,TGTGCCAGCAGTACCTCTGGGGCCAACGTCCTGACTTTC
TRBD1,TRBV28,TRBJ1-2,few,16,CASSRSLAGTVYGYTF,TGTGCCAGCAGCCGGAGTCTTGCCGGGACAGTCTATGGCTACACCTTC
.,TRBV19,TRBJ1-2,few,14,CASSIDLRGGGYTF,TGTGCCAGTAGTATAGATCTGAGGGGAGGCGGCTACACCTTC
.,TRBV15,TRBJ1-6,.,17,CATSRVRGASYNSPLHF,TGTGCCACCAGCAGAGTTCGGGGGGCGAGCTATAATTCACCCCTCCACTTT
TRBD2,TRBV5-4,TRBJ2-2,.,16,CASSSGLAEVTGELFF,TGTGCCAGCAGCTCGGGACTAGCGGAGGTCACCGGGGAGCTGTTTTTT
.,TRBV29-1,TRBJ1-1,.,13,CSVEDQSDTEAFF,TGCAGCGTTGAAGACCAATCTGACACTGAAGCTTTCTTT
.,TRBV13,TRBJ2-2,.,13,CASSSTMGGELFF,TGTGCCAGCAGCTCAACCATGGGCGGGGAGCTGTTTTTT
.,TRBV30,TRBJ2-7,once,14,CAWTDWGRPYEQYF,TGTGCCTGGACCGACTGGGGCAGACCCTACGAGCAGTACTTC
TRBD1,TRBV7-9,TRBJ1-3,.,18,CASSSTSGQAFSGNTIYF,TGTGCCAGCAGTTCAACTTCGGGACAGGCCTTCTCTGGAAACACCATATATTTT
.,TRBV5-6,TRBJ2-2,.,15,CASSIGTTNTGELFF,TGTGCCAGCAGCATCGGGACAACGAACACCGGGGAGCTGTTTTTT
TRBD2,TRBV27,TRBJ2-1,.,14,CASSSGLAGDQQFF,TGTGCCAGCAGTTCCGGACTAGCGGGGGATCAGCAGTTCTTC
.,TRBV5-1,TRBJ2-5,.,14,CASSFQGVGETQYF,TGCGCCAGCAGCTTCCAGGGAGTAGGGGAGACCCAGTACTTC
.,TRBV28,TRBJ1-1,.,15,CASSFWRVGNTEAFF,TGTGCCAGCAGTTTTTGGAGGGTCGGGAACACTGAAGCTTTCTTT
.,TRBV28,TRBJ1-2,.,18,CASSIDVVRGERGYGYTF,TGTGCCAGCAGTATTGATGTCGTGCGAGGGGAGAGAGGCTATGGCTACACCTTC
TRBD1,TRBV5-1,TRBJ1-6,.,15,CASSLAGDRESPLHF,TGCGCCAGCAGCTTGGCGGGGGACAGAGAGTCACCCCTCCACTTT
.,TRBV27,TRBJ2-7,.,12,CASRDYSYEQYF,TGTGCCAGCAGGGACTACTCCTACGAGCAGTACTTC
.,TRBV5-8,TRBJ2-5,.,15,CASSLGQGFEETQYF,TGTGCCAGCAGCTTGGGGCAGGGATTCGAAGAGACCCAGTACTTC
.,TRBV12-2,TRBJ1-5,few,15,CASRTRTDSNQPQHF,TGTGCAAGTCGTACCCGGACTGATAGCAATCAGCCCCAGCATTTT
TRBD1,TRBV7-2,TRBJ2-7,few,14,CASSIAGGRYEQYF,TGTGCCAGCAGCATCGCAGGGGGCAGGTACGAGCAGTACTTC
TRBD1,TRBV2,TRBJ2-7,.,14,CASSKDRGRYEQYF,TGTGCCAGCAGTAAGGACAGGGGCCGGTACGAGCAGTACTTC
.,TRBV7-2,TRBJ2-3,.,15,CASSLDGTSTDTQYF,TGTGCCAGCAGCTTAGACGGGACTAGCACAGATACGCAGTATTTT
.,TRBV19,TRBJ2-7,few,14,CASSLTGSSYEQYF,TGTGCCAGTAGTTTGACAGGAAGCTCCTACGAGCAGTACTTC
.,TRBV28,TRBJ1-2,few,12,CASSLEFYGYTF,TGTGCCAGCAGTTTGGAGTTTTATGGCTACACCTTC
.,TRBV5-8,TRBJ1-5,.,14,CASSPGTDDQPQHF,TGTGCCAGCAGCCCTGGGACGGATGATCAGCCCCAGCATTTT
.,TRBV29-1,TRBJ1-1,.,14,CSGKRGGMNTEAFF,TGCAGCGGCAAGCGAGGGGGGATGAACACTGAAGCTTTCTTT
TRBD1,TRBV10-3,TRBJ1-6,.,16,CAISPVRGTGNSPLHF,TGTGCCATTTCCCCAGTCCGGGGGACAGGTAATTCACCCCTCCACTTT
.,TRBV7-3,TRBJ2-5,.,13,CASSTNREETQYF,TGTGCCAGCAGCACAAACAGGGAAGAGACCCAGTACTTC
.,TRBV27,TRBJ1-2,many,17,CASSLMSPGAGTIGYTF,TGTGCCAGCAGTTTAATGAGCCCCGGGGCAGGGACCATTGGCTACACCTTC
.,TRBV2,TRBJ2-1,.,14,CASSEANILEEQFF,TGTGCCAGCAGTGAAGCGAATATCCTGGAGGAGCAGTTCTTC
.,TRBV4-2,TRBJ2-5,.,12,CASSHQTEAQYF,TGTGCCAGCAGCCACCAGACAGAAGCCCAGTACTTC